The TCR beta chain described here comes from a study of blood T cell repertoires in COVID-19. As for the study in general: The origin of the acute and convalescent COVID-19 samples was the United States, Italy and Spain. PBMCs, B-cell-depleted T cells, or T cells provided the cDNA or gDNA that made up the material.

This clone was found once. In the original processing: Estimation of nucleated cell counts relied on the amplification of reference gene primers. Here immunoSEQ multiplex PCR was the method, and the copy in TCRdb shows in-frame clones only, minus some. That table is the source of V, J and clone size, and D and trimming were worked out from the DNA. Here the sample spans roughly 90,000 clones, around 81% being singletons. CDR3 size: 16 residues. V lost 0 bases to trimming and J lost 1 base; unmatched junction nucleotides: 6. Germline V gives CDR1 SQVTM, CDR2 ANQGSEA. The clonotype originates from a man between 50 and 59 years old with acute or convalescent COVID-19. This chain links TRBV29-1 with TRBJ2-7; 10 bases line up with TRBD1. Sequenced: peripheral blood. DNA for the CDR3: TGCAGCGTTGAAGAAAGACAGGGGGCTGGATCCTACGAGCAGTACTTC. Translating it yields CSVEERQGAGSYEQYF.